The clone carrying this T cell receptor (beta chain) was seen only a few times. The antigen is unknown. A second PCR, run for about 7 to 11 cycles, used a sample-barcoded 5' primer plus a J-beta primer mix. TCRdb re-called the 5' RACE reads through MiXCR, storing one row per CDR3 protein. The repertoire includes some 750,000 distinct CDR3 sequences, 22% of them detected once, and around 22% sits in the top ten. These data belong to a study of blood T cells in healthy people across ages. V was clipped by 0 bases and J by 0 bases, with 23 bases between them. Germline V gene sequence: CDR1 MGHRA, CDR2 YSYEKL. The CDR3 loop spans 20 amino acids. Findings and limits, study-wide: No one knew whether donors had CMV, which possibly confounded expanded clonotype changes. Roughly linear age-related decline in beta diversity appeared, significant by age approximately 40.

The J gene is TRBJ1-1, the V gene TRBV4-1; the D is unclear. This sequence originates from an older man in good health. Material: blood. The CDR3 sequence: CASSQERPQETRNLNTEAFF. CDR3 coding DNA: TGCGCCAGCAGCCAAGAGAGGCCGCAGGAGACCCGCAATTTGAACACTGAAGCTTTCTTT.